These 10 T cell receptor beta chains came from one sample sequenced in a study of T-cell reconstitution after alpha-beta-depleted transplantation in children. A library of TCRbeta sequences, prepared with unique molecular identifiers, was generated. One entry per CDR3 protein results from TCRdb running MiXCR on the PCR reads. The data hold around 370,000 distinct CDR3 sequences, with about 9.3% observed a single time. The source material was PBMCs from the stem cell graft donor, sampled from the stem cell graft. These receptors were obtained from a human donor who donated a stem cell graft to a child with acute lymphoblastic leukemia.

This clonotype was detected only once. This chain uses TRBV18 with TRBJ2-7; D remains unclear. CDR1 and CDR2 from the germline V gene are KGHSH and LQKENI. CDR3 length equals 14 residues. V was pared by 0 bases and J by 6 bases, with 12 bases between. Here the CDR3 DNA reads TGTGCCAGCTCACCACCGAGATATGCTAGCGAGCAGTACTTC. Its protein product is CASSPPRYASEQYF.

A few counts support this clonotype. The chain has TRBV5-1 and TRBJ2-2; tentatively, D is TRBD1 (5 bases). This CDR3 has 15 amino acids. From germline, CDR1 is SGHRS and CDR2 YFSETQ. The V end was cut by 4 bases, the J end by 3 bases, with 13 bases between. CDR3 residues: CASSPAGFDTGELFF. CDR3 nucleotides: TGCGCCAGCAGCCCGGCAGGGTTTGACACCGGGGAGCTGTTTTTT.

The rearrangement uses TRBV7-2 and TRBJ1-3; D is unclear. The V gene's germline CDR1 is SGHTA and CDR2 FQGNSA. V lost 6 bases to trimming and J lost 0 bases, with 9 bases between them. The length of the CDR3 is 14 residues. The CDR3 spells CASRSPSSGNTIYF. In DNA, the CDR3 is TGTGCCAGCAGGTCCCCGAGCTCTGGAAACACCATATATTTT.

V is TRBV11-2 and J is TRBJ2-1, with D possibly being TRBD2 (5 bases). The CDR3 runs to 16 residues. V lost 8 bases, J lost 7 bases, and 24 bases lay in between. Per the germline V gene, CDR1 is SGHAT and CDR2 is FQNNGV. The CDR3 DNA sequence: TGTGCCAGCGGAAGGACTGGCTTCCTGTCGGGGAATGAGCAGTTCTTC. Residues: CASGRTGFLSGNEQFF.

In regard to this clonotype: A read error may account for a junction end that differs from germline. This chain joins TRBV20-1 and TRBJ2-7; maybe TRBD1 (5 bases). Looked up from germline, CDR1 is DFQATT and CDR2 is SNEGSKA (reference sequence). This CDR3 region has 14 residues. The DNA for the CDR3 is TGCAGTGCTAGAGTACGGGCAGGGAACTACGGGCAGTACTTC. It specifies CSARVRAGNYGQYF.

The chain combines TRBV18 with TRBJ2-3; D may be TRBD1 or TRBD2 (6 bases each). Trimming removed 4 bases at V and 3 bases at J, with 14 bases between. The CDR3 extends over 15 amino acids. The germline V gene encodes CDR1 KGHSH and CDR2 LQKENI. This CDR3 reads CASSRGARDTDTQYF. CDR3 sequence (DNA): TGTGCCAGCTCACGGGGGGCTCGAGATACAGATACGCAGTATTTT.

This chain links TRBV9 with TRBJ2-1, with D possibly called TRBD1 or TRBD2 (9 bases each). V shed 0 bases and J shed 9 bases, with 28 bases lying between them. This CDR3 region has 19 residues. Germline CDR1 and CDR2: SGDLS and YYNGEE. CDR3 DNA: TGTGCCAGCAGCGTAGTGGGGACAGGGTCTGCGGGAGGGCCCGGTGAGCAGTTCTTC. The encoded protein is CASSVVGTGSAGGPGEQFF.

This clonotype was counted a few times. The chain joins TRBV12-3 or TRBV12-4 to TRBJ2-1; 7 bases map to TRBD1. V dropped 3 bases and J dropped 2; count of bases not matched to a gene: 4. The CDR3 sequence is 15 residues long. In DNA form, the CDR3 reads TGTGCCAGCAGTTTCGGGACAGTCACCTACAATGAGCAGTTCTTC. Translated: CASSFGTVTYNEQFF.

The rearrangement uses TRBV6-2 or TRBV6-3 and TRBJ2-7; D is ambiguous. The CDR3 consists of 11 residues. Between the trimmed V and J ends, which lost 4 bases and 6 bases, there was a span of 7 bases. Germline V gives CDR1 MNHEY, CDR2 SVGEGT. The CDR3 DNA is TGTGCCAGCAGTTTCCGCCTCGAGCAGTACTTC. This gives the protein CASSFRLEQYF.

This chain joins TRBV12-3 or TRBV12-4 and TRBJ1-5, with D hard to call. This CDR3 is 13 amino acids long. V was shortened by 3 bases and J by 6 bases, with 9 bases between the two germline ends. CDR3 coding DNA: TGTGCCAGCAGTTTGGGGTGGCCTCAGCCCCAGCATTTT. This encodes CASSLGWPQPQHF.